The rows below give T cell receptor beta chains drawn from one sample of a study of cytomegalovirus exposure and HLA in healthy donors. Some clones are missing from TCRdb's copy, which holds only in-frame ones; the method was immunoSEQ multiplex PCR. The sample has some 80,000 clones. Input material: PBMCs. These receptors originate from a man aged 50 to 59 in good health and CMV-seropositive. The CDR3 runs from the conserved cysteine through the conserved F or W. The D gene is left open where the match is weak.

cdr3_nt,cdr3_aa,d_call,j_call,v_call
TGTGCCAGCAGATATAACAGGGGGTCCTACAATGAGCAGTTCTTC,CASRYNRGSYNEQFF,TRBD1,TRBJ2-1,TRBV11-2
TGTGCCAGCAGCCAGAGCGGGAGAGTAGGCCACGAGCAGTACTTC,CASSQSGRVGHEQYF,TRBD2,TRBJ2-7,TRBV4-2
TGTGCCAGCAGCCCAGGACTAGCGAGAGACTACGAGCAGTACTTC,CASSPGLARDYEQYF,TRBD2,TRBJ2-7,TRBV6-1
TGTGCCACCAGCAGCCTACCGGCCGAGGGGGCTGAAGCTTTCTTT,CATSSLPAEGAEAFF,NA,TRBJ1-1,TRBV15
TGCGCCAGCAGCTTGAGTTTGAGCGGGGCCTCCTACAATGAGCAGTTCTTC,CASSLSLSGASYNEQFF,TRBD2,TRBJ2-1,TRBV5-1
TGTGCCAGCAGCTTGGATCCGACAGGGGGAAGCTACGAGCAGTACTTC,CASSLDPTGGSYEQYF,TRBD1,TRBJ2-7,TRBV5-4
TGCGCCAGCAGACTCACAGGGTTAGCAGAACAGCCCCAGCATTTT,CASRLTGLAEQPQHF,NA,TRBJ1-5,TRBV10-2
TGTGCCATCAGTCTACAGGGGGTGGATGGCTACACCTTC,CAISLQGVDGYTF,TRBD1,TRBJ1-2,TRBV10-3
TGTGCCAGCAGTGAAGCCCGACAGTCTAGCAATCAGCCCCAGCATTTT,CASSEARQSSNQPQHF,NA,TRBJ1-5,TRBV2
TGTGCCAGCAGCTTAGTGACTAGCGGGAAGGGCTACGAGCAGTACTTC,CASSLVTSGKGYEQYF,TRBD2,TRBJ2-7,TRBV7-6
TGTGCCACACGTCCCGGGACAGGGTCCTATGGCTACACCTTC,CATRPGTGSYGYTF,TRBD1,TRBJ1-2,TRBV6-4
TGTGCCAGCAGCTCCCCCGGGGACAGCGTCAACACTGAAGCTTTCTTT,CASSSPGDSVNTEAFF,TRBD1,TRBJ1-1,TRBV5-4
TGTGCCAGCACCTCATTGGGGGGAGGGGAAGCTTTCTTT,CASTSLGGGEAFF,NA,TRBJ1-1,TRBV7-2
TGTGCCAGTAGTCCTGGAGGATCCCTCAGCCTGGAAGCTTTCTTT,CASSPGGSLSLEAFF,NA,TRBJ1-1,TRBV19
TGTGCCACCTCACCACGAGGGCTTATGAACACTGAAGCTTTCTTT,CATSPRGLMNTEAFF,NA,TRBJ1-1,TRBV19
TGTGCCAGCAGGGGGGAGGTCAATGAGCAGTTCTTC,CASRGEVNEQFF,NA,TRBJ2-1,TRBV6-5
TGTGCCAGCAGCTTAATCCAGGGGGGTGGCTACACCTTC,CASSLIQGGGYTF,TRBD1,TRBJ1-2,TRBV7-6
TGTGCCAGCTCGCCCCTAGCGGGAGGAGTCACAGATACGCAGTATTTT,CASSPLAGGVTDTQYF,TRBD2,TRBJ2-3,TRBV18
TGTGCCAGTACCTCAGGAGGGGATACGCAGTATTTT,CASTSGGDTQYF,NA,TRBJ2-3,TRBV19
TGTGCCAGCTCACCGCGAGGGGACAGTCTCTCCTACGAGCAGTACTTC,CASSPRGDSLSYEQYF,TRBD1,TRBJ2-7,TRBV18
TGTGCCAGCAGCTTAAAGAACAGTTTTAACTATGGCTACACCTTC,CASSLKNSFNYGYTF,NA,TRBJ1-2,TRBV7-9
TGTGCCAGCACCTTCCACCTAGGTAGTGGATACAATGAGCAGTTCTTC,CASTFHLGSGYNEQFF,NA,TRBJ2-1,TRBV6-6
TGTGCCAGCAGCGTAGAGGGGAATGAAGCTTTCTTT,CASSVEGNEAFF,NA,TRBJ1-1,TRBV9
TGTGCCAGCAGTTTATTCCACAGGGTACACGGCTACACCTTC,CASSLFHRVHGYTF,NA,TRBJ1-2,TRBV28
TGTGCCTGGAGTGTACAGGGTTACGATGGCGGCTACACCTTC,CAWSVQGYDGGYTF,NA,TRBJ1-2,TRBV30
TGTGCCAGCAGTGCGGGACAGGGGGTGAGCGGGGAGCTGTTTTTT,CASSAGQGVSGELFF,TRBD1,TRBJ2-2,TRBV27